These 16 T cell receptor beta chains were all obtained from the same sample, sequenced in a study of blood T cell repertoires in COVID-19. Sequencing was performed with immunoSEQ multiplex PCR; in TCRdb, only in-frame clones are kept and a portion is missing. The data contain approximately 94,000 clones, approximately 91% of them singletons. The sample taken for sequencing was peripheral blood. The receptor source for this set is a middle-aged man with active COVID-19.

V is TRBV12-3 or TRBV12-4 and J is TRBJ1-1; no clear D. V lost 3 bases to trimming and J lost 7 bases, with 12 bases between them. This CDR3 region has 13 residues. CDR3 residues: CASSLAGLGEAFF. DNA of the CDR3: TGTGCCAGCAGTTTGGCGGGCCTGGGTGAAGCTTTCTTT.

CDR3 nucleotide sequence: TGTGCCAGCAGCTTGGCCGGTATTAGCACAGATACGCAGTATTTT. This gives the protein CASSLAGISTDTQYF. This chain uses TRBV5-6 with TRBJ2-3; no definite D call. The CDR3 is 15 residues long. Trimming stripped 0 bases from V and 0 bases from J, with 8 bases between. Germline lookup yields CDR1 SGHDT and CDR2 YYEEEE.

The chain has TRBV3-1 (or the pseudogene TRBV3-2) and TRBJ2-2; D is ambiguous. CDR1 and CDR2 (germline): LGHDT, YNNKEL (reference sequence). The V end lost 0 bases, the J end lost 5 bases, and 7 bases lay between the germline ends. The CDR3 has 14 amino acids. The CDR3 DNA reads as TGTGCCAGCAGCCAAGATCTAGTAACCGGGGAGCTGTTTTTT. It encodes CASSQDLVTGELFF.

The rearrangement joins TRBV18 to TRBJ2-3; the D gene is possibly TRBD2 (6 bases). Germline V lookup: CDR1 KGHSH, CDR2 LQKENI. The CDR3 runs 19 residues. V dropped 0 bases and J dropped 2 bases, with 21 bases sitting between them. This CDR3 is CASSPPGGGTPLPTDTQYF. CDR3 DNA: TGTGCCAGCTCACCACCAGGCGGAGGGACTCCCCTCCCCACAGATACGCAGTATTTT.

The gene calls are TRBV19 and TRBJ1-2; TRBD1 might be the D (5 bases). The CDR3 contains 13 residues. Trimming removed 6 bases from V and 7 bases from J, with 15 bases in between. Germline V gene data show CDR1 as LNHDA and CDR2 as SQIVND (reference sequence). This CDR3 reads CASSLGSGVGYTF. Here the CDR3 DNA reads TGTGCCAGTAGCCTCGGATCGGGGGTTGGCTACACCTTC.

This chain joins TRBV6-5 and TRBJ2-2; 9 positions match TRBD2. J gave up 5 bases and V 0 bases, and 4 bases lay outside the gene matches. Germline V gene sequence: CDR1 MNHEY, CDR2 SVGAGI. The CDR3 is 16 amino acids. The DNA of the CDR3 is TGTGCCAGCAGTTACTCGATAGCGGGAGATACCGGGGAGCTGTTTTTT. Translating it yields CASSYSIAGDTGELFF.

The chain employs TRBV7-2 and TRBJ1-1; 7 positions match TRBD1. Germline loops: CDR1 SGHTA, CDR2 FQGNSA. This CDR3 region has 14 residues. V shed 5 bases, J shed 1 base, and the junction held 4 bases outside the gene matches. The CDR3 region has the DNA TGTGCCAGCAGCCAGGGACAGCCGAACACTGAAGCTTTCTTT. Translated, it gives CASSQGQPNTEAFF. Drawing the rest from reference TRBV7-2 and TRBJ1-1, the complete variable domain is GAGVSQSPSNKVTEKGKDVELRCDPISGHTALYWYRQSLGQGLEFLIYFQGNSAPDKSGLPSDRFSAERTGGSVSTLTIQRTQQEDSAVYLCASSQGQPNTEAFFGQGTRLTVV.

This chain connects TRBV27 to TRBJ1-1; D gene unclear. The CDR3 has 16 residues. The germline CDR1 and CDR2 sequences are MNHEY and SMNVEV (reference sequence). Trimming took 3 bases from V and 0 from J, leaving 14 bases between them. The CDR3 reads CASSFRVGSLNTEAFF. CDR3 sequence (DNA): TGTGCCAGCAGTTTTCGGGTAGGGAGTCTGAACACTGAAGCTTTCTTT.

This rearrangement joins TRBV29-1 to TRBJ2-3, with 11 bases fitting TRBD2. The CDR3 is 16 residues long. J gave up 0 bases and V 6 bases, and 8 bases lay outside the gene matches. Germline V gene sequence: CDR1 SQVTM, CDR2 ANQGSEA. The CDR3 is CSVHSGLAGSTDTQYF. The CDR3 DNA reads TGCAGCGTCCACTCCGGACTAGCGGGTAGCACAGATACGCAGTATTTT.

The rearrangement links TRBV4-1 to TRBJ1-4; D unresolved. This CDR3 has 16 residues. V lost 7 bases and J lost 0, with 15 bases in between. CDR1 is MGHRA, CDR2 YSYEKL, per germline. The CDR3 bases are TGCGCCAGCATGAATGAGTCTATTGCAACTAATGAAAAACTGTTTTTT. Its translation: CASMNESIATNEKLFF.

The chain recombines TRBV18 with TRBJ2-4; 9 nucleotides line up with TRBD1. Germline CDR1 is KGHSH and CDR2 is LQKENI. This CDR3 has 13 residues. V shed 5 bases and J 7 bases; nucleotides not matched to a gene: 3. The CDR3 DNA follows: TGTGCCAGCTCAGACGGACAGGGGAACATTCAGTACTTC. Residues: CASSDGQGNIQYF. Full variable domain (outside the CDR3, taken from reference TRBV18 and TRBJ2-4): NAGVMQNPRHLVRRRGQEARLRCSPMKGHSHVYWYRQLPEEGLKFMVYLQKENIIDESGMPKERFSAEFPKEGPSILRIQQVVRGDSAAYFCASSDGQGNIQYFGAGTRLSVL.

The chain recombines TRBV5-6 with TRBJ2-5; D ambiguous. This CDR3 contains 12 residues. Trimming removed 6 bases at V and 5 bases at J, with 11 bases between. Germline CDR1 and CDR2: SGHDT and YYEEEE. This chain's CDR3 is CASNYGEETQYF. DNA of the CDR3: TGTGCCAGCAACTATGGAGAGGAGACCCAGTACTTC.

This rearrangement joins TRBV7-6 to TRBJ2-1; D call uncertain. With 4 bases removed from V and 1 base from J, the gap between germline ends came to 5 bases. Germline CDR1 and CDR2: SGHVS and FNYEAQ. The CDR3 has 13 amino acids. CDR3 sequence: CASSWQSYNEQFF. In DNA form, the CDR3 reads TGTGCCAGCAGCTGGCAATCCTACAATGAGCAGTTCTTC.

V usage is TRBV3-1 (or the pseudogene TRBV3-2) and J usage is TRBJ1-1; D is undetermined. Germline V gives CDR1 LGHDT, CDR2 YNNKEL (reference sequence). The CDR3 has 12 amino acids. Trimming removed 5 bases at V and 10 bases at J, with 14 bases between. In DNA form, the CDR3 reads TGTGCCAGCAGCAATTTTCGGGGTCGAGCTTTCTTT. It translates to CASSNFRGRAFF.

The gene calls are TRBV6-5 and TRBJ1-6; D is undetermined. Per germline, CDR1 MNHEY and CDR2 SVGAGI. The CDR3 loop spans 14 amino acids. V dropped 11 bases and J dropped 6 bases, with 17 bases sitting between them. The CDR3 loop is CASGVPGSNSPLHF. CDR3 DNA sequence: TGTGCCTCCGGGGTACCAGGCTCTAATTCACCCCTCCACTTT.

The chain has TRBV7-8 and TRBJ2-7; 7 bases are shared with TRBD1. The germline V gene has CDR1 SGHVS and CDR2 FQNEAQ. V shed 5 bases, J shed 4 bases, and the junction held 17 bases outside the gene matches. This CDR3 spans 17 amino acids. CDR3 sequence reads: CASSPIRGQSAEYEQYV. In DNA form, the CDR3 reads TGTGCCAGCAGCCCAATACGGGGACAGAGCGCAGAATACGAGCAGTACGTC.